Below are 27 T cell receptor beta chains sequenced from a single sample in a study of beta chain features in type 1 diabetes. General study findings and limits: A moderate, significant TCRB CDR3 shortening appeared in type 1 diabetes across four CD4+ subsets.

TCRB transcripts that were expressed got sequenced, as all of the isolated RNA had been reverse transcribed. Here immunoSEQ multiplex PCR was the method, and the copy in TCRdb shows in-frame clones only, minus some. The data contain under 300,000 clones, around 21% of them singletons. These receptors lack a known antigen. Specimen: naive CD4+ T cells from blood. These receptors all come from a woman aged 35 to 49 with type 1 diabetes.

The V call is TRBV28, the J call TRBJ2-1, with 10 bases matching TRBD1. CDR1 and CDR2 from the germline V gene are MDHEN and SYDVKM. The V gene end was trimmed by 3 bases and the J gene end by 2 bases; junction bases not matched to a gene: 4. This CDR3 is built from 16 residues. CDR3 in amino acids: CASSFSGQGTYNEQFF. The CDR3 bases are TGTGCCAGCAGTTTTTCGGGACAGGGGACCTACAATGAGCAGTTCTTC. Looking up the rest from reference TRBV28 and TRBJ2-1 gives the full variable domain: DVKVTQSSRYLVKRTGEKVFLECVQDMDHENMFWYRQDPGLGLRLIYFSYDVKMKEKGDIPEGYSVSREKKERFSLILESASTNQTSMYLCASSFSGQGTYNEQFFGPGTRLTVL.

Details on this clone: This sample includes further DNA sequences coding for the same CDR3. The chain recombines TRBV19 with TRBJ2-1, with D tentatively TRBD1 (6 bases). Germline CDR1 LNHDA, CDR2 SQIVND (reference sequence). The CDR3 runs 15 residues. V was pared by 0 bases and J by 0 bases, with 6 bases between. Here the CDR3 DNA reads TGTGCCAGTAGTATAGACAGGGGCTCCTACAATGAGCAGTTCTTC. Its translation is CASSIDRGSYNEQFF.

This clone appeared a few times. V is TRBV18 and J is TRBJ2-1; D unclear. Per the germline V gene, CDR1 is KGHSH and CDR2 is LQKENI. The CDR3 has 12 amino acids. Trimming shortened V by 3 bases and J by 4 bases, and 4 bases separated the two germline ends. CDR3 DNA sequence: TGTGCCAGCTCACCCCAGTACAATGAGCAGTTCTTC. Translated, it gives CASSPQYNEQFF.

This clone appeared a few times. The chain joins TRBV30 to TRBJ2-5, with TRBD1 matching 11 bases. V dropped 8 bases and J dropped 2; count of bases not matched to a gene: 4. The germline V gene encodes CDR1 GTSNPN and CDR2 SVGIG (reference sequence). CDR3 length: 13 amino acids. The CDR3 reads CARGTGGQETQYF. The CDR3 bases are TGTGCCCGGGGGACAGGGGGACAAGAGACCCAGTACTTC. The full variable domain, its missing parts supplied by reference TRBV30 and TRBJ2-5, is SQTIHQWPATLVQPVGSPLSLECTVEGTSNPNLYWYRQAAGRGLQLLFYSVGIGQISSEVPQNLSASRPQDRQFILSSKKLLLSDSGFYLCARGTGGQETQYFGPGTRLLVL.

The V gene is TRBV5-6, the J gene TRBJ2-5, with a tentative D call TRBD1 (6 bases). Deletions cut 0 bases from V and 5 bases from J, with 14 bases between. CDR3 size: 15 residues. Looked up from germline, CDR1 is SGHDT and CDR2 is YYEEEE. CDR3 DNA: TGTGCCAGCAGCTTGGTTTCAGGGGTGAGGGAGACCCAGTACTTC. As protein: CASSLVSGVRETQYF.

This clone was seen more than once but under ten times. This rearrangement joins TRBV6-5 to TRBJ2-7, with D perhaps TRBD2 (5 bases). The CDR3 loop spans 14 amino acids. The V and J ends lost 10 bases and 0 bases respectively, with 16 bases between them. CDR1 MNHEY and CDR2 SVGAGI come from the germline V gene. In DNA form, the CDR3 reads TGTGCCACAGGACTGGAATTGAGCTCCTACGAGCAGTACTTC. Residues: CATGLELSSYEQYF.

This clone occurred a few times. This chain connects TRBV4-2 to TRBJ2-7; tentatively, D is TRBD2 (6 bases). Germline CDR1 is LGHNA and CDR2 is YNFKEQ. V was clipped by 0 bases and J by 0 bases, with 18 bases between them. The CDR3 consists of 18 residues. The DNA of the CDR3 is TGTGCCAGCAGCCAAGATCAAGGAGGGACCAAAAGCTCCTACGAGCAGTACTTC. This gives the protein CASSQDQGGTKSSYEQYF.

This clone was picked up a small number of times. Other nucleotide sequences in the sample specify the same CDR3. CDR3: CSVAGRLNTEAFF. The CDR3 DNA reads TGCAGCGTCGCGGGGCGACTGAACACTGAAGCTTTCTTT. V gene TRBV29-1 combines with J gene TRBJ1-1; tentatively, D is TRBD1 (5 bases). Germline CDR1 is SQVTM and CDR2 is ANQGSEA. Trimming shortened V by 6 bases and J by 0 bases, and 11 bases separated the two germline ends. The CDR3 extends over 13 amino acids. Filled out from reference TRBV29-1 and TRBJ1-1, the complete variable domain reads SAVISQKPSRDICQRGTSLTIQCQVDSQVTMMFWYRQQPGQSLTLIATANQGSEATYESGFVIDKFPISRPNLTFSTLTVSNMSPEDSSIYLCSVAGRLNTEAFFGQGTRLTVV.

This chain connects TRBV9 to TRBJ2-7; TRBD1 is a possible D gene (5 bases). V was clipped by 4 bases and J by 7 bases, with 21 bases between them. Germline assignment: CDR1 SGDLS and CDR2 YYNGEE. The CDR3 loop spans 15 amino acids. For the CDR3, the DNA is TGTGCCAGCAGCCCCAGAGGTGAACAGGCTGGGGAGCAGTACTTC. This translates into CASSPRGEQAGEQYF.

The chain couples TRBV7-9 to TRBJ2-5; D is perhaps TRBD2 (6 bases). The CDR3 spans 19 residues. Germline-derived CDR1 and CDR2 are SEHNR and FQNEAQ (reference sequence). Trimming shortened V by 5 bases and J by 4 bases, and 29 bases separated the two germline ends. CDR3 residues: CASSAVLESRNPRGETQYF. The CDR3, as DNA: TGTGCCAGCAGCGCAGTCCTGGAATCACGGAACCCGCGGGGAGAGACCCAGTACTTC. The full variable domain, in which reference TRBV7-9 and TRBJ2-5 provide the parts outside the CDR3, is DTGVSQNPRHKITKRGQNVTFRCDPISEHNRLYWYRQTLGQGPEFLTYFQNEAQLEKSRLLSDRFSAERPKGSFSTLEIQRTEQGDSAMYLCASSAVLESRNPRGETQYFGPGTRLLVL.

This clone was seen more than once but under ten times. The V gene is TRBV6-5, the J gene TRBJ1-2; D is unresolved. Germline V CDR1 and CDR2: MNHEY, SVGAGI. Between the trimmed V and J ends, which lost 0 bases and 8 bases, there was a span of 13 bases. The CDR3 is made up of 14 amino acids. The CDR3 DNA reads TGTGCCAGCAGTTACTCACGGACTGGAGGAGGCTACACCTTC. Its translation: CASSYSRTGGGYTF.

The chain is built from TRBV7-9 and TRBJ1-5; 10 positions agree with TRBD1. CDR3 length: 14 amino acids. Germline trimming cut 5 bases from V and 4 bases from J; bases unmatched to any gene: 2. Germline V lookup: CDR1 SEHNR, CDR2 FQNEAQ (reference sequence). The CDR3 here is CASSRDRGNQPQHF. The CDR3 DNA follows: TGTGCCAGCAGCCGGGACAGGGGTAATCAGCCCCAGCATTTT. The whole variable domain, remainder taken from reference TRBV7-9 and TRBJ1-5, is DTGVSQNPRHKITKRGQNVTFRCDPISEHNRLYWYRQTLGQGPEFLTYFQNEAQLEKSRLLSDRFSAERPKGSFSTLEIQRTEQGDSAMYLCASSRDRGNQPQHFGDGTRLSIL.

The rearrangement links TRBV2 to TRBJ2-5; unclear D gene. Trimming shortened V by 8 bases and J by 8 bases, and 9 bases separated the two germline ends. CDR1 is SNHLY, CDR2 FYNNEI, per germline. This CDR3 contains 10 residues. The CDR3 protein is CASAERTQYF. CDR3 DNA sequence: TGTGCCAGCGCTGAGAGAACCCAGTACTTC.

This clone was found a few times. The rearrangement uses TRBV30 and TRBJ2-6; D is perhaps TRBD1 (6 bases). Germline CDR1 GTSNPN, CDR2 SVGIG (reference sequence). The CDR3 sequence is 15 residues long. Trimming removed 4 bases at V and 0 bases at J, with 10 bases between. The DNA for the CDR3 is TGTGCCTGGATCCGACAGGCCTCTGGGGCCAACGTCCTGACTTTC. Translating gives CAWIRQASGANVLTF.

The genes are TRBV28 and TRBJ1-2, with a possible D match to TRBD1 (5 bases). Per the germline V gene, CDR1 is MDHEN and CDR2 is SYDVKM. V was clipped by 5 bases and J by 3 bases, with 10 bases between them. The CDR3 loop spans 13 amino acids. The CDR3 nucleotides read TGTGCCAGCAGTCCCGGGGGGGACTATGGCTACACCTTC. Encoded protein: CASSPGGDYGYTF.

This clone appeared a few times. The rearrangement uses TRBV2 and TRBJ2-7; 12 nucleotides agree with TRBD2. V gave up 8 bases and J gave up 3 bases; unmatched junction bases: 8. Germline V gives CDR1 SNHLY, CDR2 FYNNEI. The CDR3 extends over 15 amino acids. The DNA of the CDR3 is TGTGCCAGCTCCCTCGGACTAGCGGGGAACTACGAGCAGTACTTC. Its protein is CASSLGLAGNYEQYF.

The rearrangement joins TRBV30 to TRBJ2-6, with D possibly TRBD1 on 6 matching bases. The length of the CDR3 is 15 residues. Germline loops: CDR1 GTSNPN, CDR2 SVGIG (reference sequence). Trimming stripped 4 bases from V and 2 bases from J, with 12 bases between. This CDR3 is CAWKGQRTGANVLTF. DNA of the CDR3: TGTGCCTGGAAAGGACAGCGGACTGGGGCCAACGTCCTGACTTTC.

V is TRBV5-1 and J is TRBJ2-6, with no clear D. The germline gives CDR1 SGHRS, CDR2 YFSETQ. This CDR3 has 16 residues. Trimming removed 4 bases from V and 4 bases from J, with 15 bases in between. The DNA of the CDR3 is TGCGCCAGCAGCCCGGTCTCCCTGCTGGGGGCCAACGTCCTGACTTTC. Its protein is CASSPVSLLGANVLTF. The whole variable domain, remainder taken from reference TRBV5-1 and TRBJ2-6, is KAGVTQTPRYLIKTRGQQVTLSCSPISGHRSVSWYQQTPGQGLQFLFEYFSETQRNKGNFPGRFSGRQFSNSRSEMNVSTLELGDSALYLCASSPVSLLGANVLTFGAGSRLTVL.

This clone has more than one count but fewer than ten. V and J are TRBV4-2 and TRBJ2-5, with D unclear. This CDR3 spans 15 amino acids. Germline assignment: CDR1 LGHNA and CDR2 YNFKEQ. Between the trimmed V and J ends, which lost 2 bases and 0 bases, there was a span of 10 bases. Here the CDR3 reads CASSQSQPHQETQYF. The CDR3 DNA is TGTGCCAGCAGCCAATCACAGCCCCACCAAGAGACCCAGTACTTC.

The table lists this clone with a few counts. The rearrangement links TRBV15 to TRBJ2-1; D remains ambiguous. This CDR3 contains 17 residues. The ends were cut back, 0 bases at V and 0 bases at J, with 12 bases in the middle. Per germline, CDR1 LNHNV and CDR2 YYDKDF (reference sequence). CDR3 in amino acids: CATSRDRQQVSYNEQFF. The CDR3 nucleotides read TGTGCCACCAGCAGAGATCGGCAGCAGGTCTCCTACAATGAGCAGTTCTTC. The complete variable domain, with remaining parts taken from reference TRBV15 and TRBJ2-1, reads DAMVIQNPRYQVTQFGKPVTLSCSQTLNHNVMYWYQQKSSQAPKLLFHYYDKDFNNEADTPDNFQSRRPNTSFCFLDIRSPGLGDTAMYLCATSRDRQQVSYNEQFFGPGTRLTVL.

A note on this clone: Other DNA sequences of this sample code for an identical CDR3. The chain carries TRBV18 and TRBJ1-1; D is ambiguous. V lost 3 bases to trimming and J lost 1 base, with 6 bases between them. The CDR3 loop spans 13 amino acids. Germline V gives CDR1 KGHSH, CDR2 LQKENI. The CDR3 spells CASSPTENTEAFF. In DNA form, the CDR3 reads TGTGCCAGCTCACCCACAGAGAACACTGAAGCTTTCTTT.

This clone was counted a few times. The V gene is TRBV9, the J gene TRBJ2-1; tentatively, D is TRBD2 (7 bases). Germline V gene data show CDR1 as SGDLS and CDR2 as YYNGEE. The germline V and J ends were trimmed by 0 bases and 4 bases, with 17 bases remaining between them. The CDR3 has 17 amino acids. The CDR3 spells CASSVGGGGPSYNEQFF. In DNA, the CDR3 is TGTGCCAGCAGCGTAGGCGGCGGGGGCCCCTCTTACAATGAGCAGTTCTTC. Combining the CDR3 with reference TRBV9 and TRBJ2-1 gives the whole variable domain DSGVTQTPKHLITATGQRVTLRCSPRSGDLSVYWYQQSLDQGLQFLIQYYNGEERAKGNILERFSAQQFPDLHSELNLSSLELGDSALYFCASSVGGGGPSYNEQFFGPGTRLTVL.

This clone was seen only a few times. The chain is built from TRBV30 and TRBJ2-6, with 9 bases fitting TRBD1. Germline CDR1 is GTSNPN and CDR2 is SVGIG (reference sequence). V was pared by 5 bases and J by 0 bases, with 5 bases of the junction left unmatched. The CDR3 has 16 residues. The CDR3 sequence: CAWWTGALSGANVLTF. CDR3 bases: TGTGCCTGGTGGACAGGGGCCCTCTCTGGGGCCAACGTCCTGACTTTC.

This clone appeared a few times. The chain recombines TRBV18 with TRBJ2-5, with D possibly TRBD2 on 6 matching bases. CDR3 length: 14 residues. V shed 6 bases and J shed 7 bases, with 18 bases lying between them. From germline, CDR1 is KGHSH and CDR2 LQKENI. The CDR3 protein is CASSRRVVEGTQYF. The CDR3 bases are TGTGCCAGCTCGCGCAGGGTCGTGGAGGGGACCCAGTACTTC.

The V and J genes are TRBV6-4 and TRBJ2-7, with 8 positions matching TRBD2. Germline V CDR1 and CDR2: MRHNA, SNTAGT. The CDR3 is made up of 14 amino acids. After removal of 6 bases from V and 1 base from J, the junction contained 5 bases not matched to a gene. CDR3 protein: CASSVAGGSYEQYF. CDR3 nucleotide sequence: TGTGCCAGCAGCGTGGCGGGGGGTTCCTACGAGCAGTACTTC.

V is TRBV15 and J is TRBJ2-3, with 7 bases identical to TRBD2. From germline, CDR1 is LNHNV and CDR2 YYDKDF (reference sequence). The CDR3 is 14 residues long. Trimming removed 3 bases from V and 2 bases from J; junction bases left unmatched: 2. The CDR3 sequence is CATSSLAVTDTQYF. CDR3 bases: TGTGCCACCAGCAGCCTAGCGGTCACAGATACGCAGTATTTT.

The V gene is TRBV5-4, the J gene TRBJ1-6; D unresolved. The CDR3 totals 14 residues. Trimming removed 2 bases at V and 6 bases at J, with 9 bases between. CDR1 SGHNT and CDR2 YYREEE come from the germline V gene (reference sequence). The CDR3: CASSFVSFNSPLHF. The CDR3 nucleotides read TGTGCCAGCAGCTTTGTGTCTTTTAATTCACCCCTCCACTTT.